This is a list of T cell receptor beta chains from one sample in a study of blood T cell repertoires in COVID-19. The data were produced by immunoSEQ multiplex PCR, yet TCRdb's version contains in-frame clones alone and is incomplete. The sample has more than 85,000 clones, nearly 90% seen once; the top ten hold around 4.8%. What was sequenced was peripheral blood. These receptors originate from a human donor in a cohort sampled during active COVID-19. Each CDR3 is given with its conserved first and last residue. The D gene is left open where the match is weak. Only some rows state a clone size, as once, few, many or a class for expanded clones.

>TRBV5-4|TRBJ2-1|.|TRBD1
CASSGRDREGNEQFF
TGTGCCAGCAGCGGACGGGACAGGGAAGGCAATGAGCAGTTCTTC
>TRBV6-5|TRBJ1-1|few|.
CASSNRRENTEAFF
TGTGCCAGCAGCAACAGGAGGGAGAACACTGAAGCTTTCTTT
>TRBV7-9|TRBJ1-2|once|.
CASSLGAGMGGGYTF
TGTGCCAGCAGCTTAGGGGCAGGGATGGGAGGTGGCTACACCTTC
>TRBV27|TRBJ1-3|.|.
CASSSSGQRDGNTIYF
TGTGCCAGCAGTTCGTCTGGACAGAGGGACGGAAACACCATATATTTT
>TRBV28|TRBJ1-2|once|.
CASSPPGYGYTF
TGTGCCAGCAGTCCCCCCGGTTATGGCTACACCTTC
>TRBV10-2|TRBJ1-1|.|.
CASGPGGSRLEAFF
TGCGCCAGCGGCCCGGGGGGTTCTAGGCTTGAAGCTTTCTTT
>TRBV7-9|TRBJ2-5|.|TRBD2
CASSSSGLAETQYF
TGTGCCAGCAGCTCCTCGGGACTAGCCGAGACCCAGTACTTC
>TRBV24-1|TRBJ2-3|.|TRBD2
CATSDFVAGAADTQYF
TGTGCCACCAGTGATTTTGTAGCGGGAGCGGCAGATACGCAGTATTTT
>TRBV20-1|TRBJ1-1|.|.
CSAPDRFEAFF
TGCAGTGCCCCGGACAGATTTGAAGCTTTCTTT
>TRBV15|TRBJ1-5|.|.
CATSREAGNQPQHF
TGTGCCACCAGCAGAGAGGCGGGGAATCAGCCCCAGCATTTT